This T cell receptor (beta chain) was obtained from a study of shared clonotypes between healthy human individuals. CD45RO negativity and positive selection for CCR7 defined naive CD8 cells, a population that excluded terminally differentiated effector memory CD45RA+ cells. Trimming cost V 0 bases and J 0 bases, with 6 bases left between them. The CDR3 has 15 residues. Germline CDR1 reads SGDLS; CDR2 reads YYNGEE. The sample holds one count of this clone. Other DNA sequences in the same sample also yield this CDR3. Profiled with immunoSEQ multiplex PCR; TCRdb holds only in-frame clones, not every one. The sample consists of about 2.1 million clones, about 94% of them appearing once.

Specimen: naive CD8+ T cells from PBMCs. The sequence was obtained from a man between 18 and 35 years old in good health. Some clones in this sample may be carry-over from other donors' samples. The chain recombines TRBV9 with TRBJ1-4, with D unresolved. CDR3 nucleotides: TGTGCCAGCAGCGTAGGGGGTACAACTAATGAAAAACTGTTTTTT. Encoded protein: CASSVGGTTNEKLFF.